These T cell receptor beta chains were read from a single sample in a study of blood T cell repertoires in COVID-19. Assay: immunoSEQ multiplex PCR; the TCRdb copy retains only in-frame clones and omits some. Of under 300,000 clones detected, approximately 87% appear once; the ten largest clones hold 6.2%. The sample consisted of peripheral blood. These receptors were collected from a man between 60 and 75 years old with acute or convalescent COVID-19. The CDR3 runs from the conserved cysteine through the conserved F or W. The order of the fields is V gene, J gene, D gene, clone size, CDR3 protein, CDR3 DNA. D genes are given only for firm matches. The size entry is marked missing in some rows and otherwise reads once, few, many or a size class.

TRBV20-1,TRBJ1-1,-,-,CSATNTEAFF,TGCAGTGCGACAAACACTGAAGCTTTCTTT
TRBV4-2,TRBJ2-3,TRBD2,-,CASRPLAGEGADTQYF,TGTGCCAGCAGGCCACTAGCGGGAGAGGGGGCAGATACGCAGTATTTT
TRBV6-4,TRBJ2-2,-,-,CASSDSATWNTGELFF,TGTGCCAGCAGTGACAGCGCAACGTGGAACACCGGGGAGCTGTTTTTT
TRBV4-2,TRBJ2-5,-,few,CASSPMMRTGEETQYF,TGTGCCAGCAGCCCCATGATGAGAACGGGAGAGGAGACCCAGTACTTC
TRBV30,TRBJ2-3,-,few,CAWSVQEDTQYF,TGTGCCTGGAGTGTACAGGAAGATACGCAGTATTTT
TRBV18,TRBJ2-1,-,-,CASSPDRISSNEQFF,TGTGCCAGCTCACCCGACAGAATATCTTCCAATGAGCAGTTCTTC
TRBV27,TRBJ2-7,TRBD1,-,CASSSWTGYEQYF,TGTGCCAGCAGTTCTTGGACAGGGTACGAGCAGTACTTC
TRBV11-2,TRBJ2-7,-,-,CASSLELNYEQYF,TGTGCCAGCAGCTTAGAACTAAACTACGAGCAGTACTTC
TRBV5-5,TRBJ2-1,-,once,CASSLNAGRDNEQFF,TGTGCCAGCAGCTTAAATGCGGGACGGGACAATGAGCAGTTCTTC
TRBV9,TRBJ2-7,TRBD2,once,CASSEGLEGSKQYF,TGTGCCAGCAGCGAGGGACTAGAAGGGTCGAAGCAGTACTTC
TRBV11-2,TRBJ1-1,-,-,CASSLERSSTEAFF,TGTGCCAGCAGCTTAGAAAGGAGTAGCACTGAAGCTTTCTTT
TRBV11-2,TRBJ2-2,-,-,CASSLPRDNRAGELFF,TGTGCCAGCAGTCTTCCAAGGGACAACCGGGCCGGGGAGCTGTTTTTT